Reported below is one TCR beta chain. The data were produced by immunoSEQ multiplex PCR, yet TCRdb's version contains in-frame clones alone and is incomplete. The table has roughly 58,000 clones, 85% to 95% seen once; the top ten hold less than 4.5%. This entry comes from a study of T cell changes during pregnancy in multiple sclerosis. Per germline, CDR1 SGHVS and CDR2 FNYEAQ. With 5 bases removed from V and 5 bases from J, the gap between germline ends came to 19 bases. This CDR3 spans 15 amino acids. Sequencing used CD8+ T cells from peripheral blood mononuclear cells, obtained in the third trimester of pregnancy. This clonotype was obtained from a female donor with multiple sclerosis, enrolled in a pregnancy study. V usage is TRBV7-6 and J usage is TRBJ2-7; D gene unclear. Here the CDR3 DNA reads TGTGCCAGCAGCCTGAGACGGCGGTACGGCAACGAGCAGTACTTC. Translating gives CASSLRRRYGNEQYF.